This is a list of T cell receptor beta chains from one sample in a study of T cells expressing NK-cell markers. TCRdb re-called the 5' RACE reads and gives one entry per CDR3 protein, without DNA. The sample data list some 340,000 distinct CDR3 sequences. Specimen: blood T cells: a sorted CD56 or NKG2C T cell subset, CD4+ or CD8+ T cells, or bulk PBMC T cells (not recorded which). These receptors were collected from a man between 18 and 69 years old in good health. The CDR3 runs from the conserved cysteine through the conserved F or W.

v_call	j_call	cdr3_aa
TRBV5-1	TRBJ2-3	CASTPGGGATDTQYF
TRBV5-1	TRBJ2-1	CASSRGQGRGNEQFF
TRBV27	TRBJ2-6	CASSSTVVGSVLTF
TRBV11-2	TRBJ2-3	CASSLSSVATDTQYF
TRBV6-2/TRBV6-3	TRBJ1-3	CASSRQVSGNTIYF
TRBV12-2	TRBJ2-1	CASRSSPQRGTPSYNEQFF
TRBV12-3/TRBV12-4	TRBJ2-7	CASSYASGKGSYEQYF
TRBV18	TRBJ1-1	CASSPTGMGTEAFF
TRBV12-3/TRBV12-4	TRBJ2-7	CASSQDAGTYEQYF
TRBV7-2	TRBJ2-3	CASSPLRRQTDTQYF
TRBV12-5	TRBJ2-5	CASGGGETQYF
TRBV11-1	TRBJ1-1	CASSLYARLDTEAFF
TRBV7-9	TRBJ2-2	CASRKTGVTGELFF
TRBV10-2	TRBJ2-1	CASGGRPSYNEQFF
TRBV7-2	TRBJ2-6	CASSPYPGANVLTF
TRBV6-5	TRBJ2-7	CASRRGRGISYEQYF
TRBV5-6	TRBJ2-4	CASSPGLVNLDIQYF
TRBV19	TRBJ1-3	CATSFGGVENTIYF
TRBV6-1	TRBJ2-7	CALHCWHREVFGWAYEQYF
TRBV28	TRBJ2-7	CASSFESGRGGSSYEQYF
TRBV7-2	TRBJ2-7	CASSYTSGPSYEQYF
TRBV5-1	TRBJ1-3	CASSLVPTDSYSGNTIYF
TRBV7-2	TRBJ1-1	CASSFKTGVTEAFF